The following is a TCR beta chain sequence with its context. Its matching antigen is unknown. The data are from a study of beta chain features in type 1 diabetes. Broader study findings: The question left open here concerned HLA type influencing TCRB rearrangement. Significant though moderate, a shortening of TCRB CDR3s appeared in all four CD4+ subsets of Type 1 diabetes patients.

The isolated RNA, all of it, was reverse transcribed, so expressed TCRB transcripts were what got sequenced. The protocol was immunoSEQ multiplex PCR, while the TCRdb copy is restricted to in-frame clones and leaves out a portion. The table records hundreds of thousands of clones, roughly an eighth of them present only once. CD45RO/CCR7/CD25/CD127/CD95/CD27 separated CD4+ naive, central memory, regulatory and stem cell-like memory cells by sorting. CDR3 length equals 16 residues. V lost 1 base, J lost 4 bases, and 7 bases stayed unmatched. Looked up from germline, CDR1 is ENHRY and CDR2 is SYGVKD. Input material: naive CD4+ T cells from blood. The V call is TRBV10-3, the J call TRBJ2-5; 9 bases map to TRBD2. This clonotype originated in a man aged 18 to 29 with type 1 diabetes. Here the CDR3 reads CAISEFRSGRRETQYF. The CDR3, as DNA: TGTGCCATCAGTGAGTTTCGGAGCGGGAGGCGAGAGACCCAGTACTTC.